The source of this T cell receptor beta chain is a study of beta chain features in type 1 diabetes. About the study: Across all samples, over 85 million sorted cells were examined. General study points: All four CD4+ subsets from Type 1 diabetes patients carried moderately but significantly shorter TCRB CDR3s. The study found that naive, central memory and Treg TCRB repertoires appeared more similar in patients than in healthy donors.

J was trimmed by 10 bases and V by 7 bases; bases with no gene match: 17. This CDR3 spans 15 amino acids. Germline values: CDR1 MDHEN, CDR2 SYDVKM. The whole isolated RNA underwent reverse transcription, so sequencing captured expressed TCRB transcripts. Data came from immunoSEQ multiplex PCR; TCRdb stores just in-frame clones and leaves some out. The repertoire includes about 400,000 clones, over 10% of them detected once, and 0.015% to 0.02% sits in the top ten. On this clone itself: As yet, its antigen is unknown.

Sequencing was carried out using naive CD4+ T cells from blood. The chain is built from TRBV28 and TRBJ1-1; 8 positions match TRBD1. The clonotype originates from a man aged 18-30 years in good health. CDR3 nucleotide sequence: TGTGCCAGCACCCCCGGCGGCCGGCGAACAGGGGGAGCTTTCTTT. This codes for CASTPGGRRTGGAFF.